This T cell receptor beta chain came from a study of blood T cell repertoires in COVID-19. Profiling relied on immunoSEQ multiplex PCR, and the TCRdb table lists in-frame clones only, not all of them. The sample records fewer than 90,000 clones, approximately 90% being singletons. Trimming stripped 6 bases from V and 0 bases from J, with 12 bases between. Germline values: CDR1 MNHEY, CDR2 SVGAGI. This CDR3 has 15 residues. Comments on this clone: This sample also contains other DNA sequences that code for the same CDR3.

The rearrangement links TRBV6-5 to TRBJ2-1; TRBD2 is a possible D gene (6 bases). The TCR originated in a man aged 25 to 40 with acute or convalescent COVID-19. The sample taken for sequencing was peripheral blood. CDR3: CASSPGRGSYNEQFF. In DNA form, the CDR3 reads TGTGCCAGCAGCCCCGGGAGAGGCTCCTACAATGAGCAGTTCTTC.